Listed below are T cell receptor beta chains from one sample, sequenced in a study of T cell repertoires in cytomegalovirus infection. TCRdb re-called the reads with MiXCR, one entry per CDR3 protein. The data show approximately 170,000 distinct CDR3 sequences, 14% seen once. Specimen: PBMCs. The receptors come from a human donor in good health (CMV status not recorded). Some clones in this sample may be carry-over from other donors' samples. The CDR3 runs from the conserved cysteine through the conserved F or W. The D gene is left open where the match is weak. Some rows have no size entry. The others give once, few or many, or a class for an expanded clone.

J | D | V | size | DNA | CDR3
TRBJ1-1 | NA | TRBV6-2/TRBV6-3 | few | TGTGCCAGCAGTTCCCCGGATACGAAGGGGAACACTGAAGCTTTCTTT | CASSSPDTKGNTEAFF
TRBJ2-3 | NA | TRBV5-1 | few | TGCGCCAGCAGCTTGGAGGCAGGGTCGACTTGGACAGATACGCAGTATTTT | CASSLEAGSTWTDTQYF
TRBJ2-7 | NA | TRBV28 | few | TGTGCCAGCAGTTTCCCCAATAGCGTAGGCGAGCAGTACTTC | CASSFPNSVGEQYF
TRBJ2-1 | TRBD2 | TRBV6-2/TRBV6-3 | many | TGTGCCAGCATTCCGAGCGGGAGGGCCGACAATGAGCAGTTCTTC | CASIPSGRADNEQFF
TRBJ2-1 | NA | TRBV7-3 | many | TGTGCCAGCAGCTTAAAGGCAGGGGGGGATGAGCAGTTCTTC | CASSLKAGGDEQFF
TRBJ2-1 | TRBD2 | TRBV5-5 | NA | TGTGCCAGCAGCCCTAGACTAGCGGGAGTTATGAATGAGCAGTTCTTC | CASSPRLAGVMNEQFF
TRBJ2-7 | NA | TRBV10-3 | NA | TGTGCCATCACCAAGGGGGATTCCTACGAGCAGTACTTC | CAITKGDSYEQYF
TRBJ1-3 | NA | TRBV7-6 | many | TGTGCCAGCAGCTTAGCGGGACCTCGAGGGGGGTACTCCGGAAACACCATATATTTT | CASSLAGPRGGYSGNTIYF
TRBJ1-1 | TRBD1 | TRBV29-1 | few | TGCAGCGTTGCGGCGACAGGGAGTGGCACTGAAGCTTTCTTT | CSVAATGSGTEAFF
TRBJ2-3 | NA | TRBV11-3 | many | TGTGCCAGCAGCCCCCGGGCCGAAGATACGCAGTATTTT | CASSPRAEDTQYF
TRBJ1-5 | TRBD1 | TRBV6-2/TRBV6-3 | many | TGTGCCACCGTCCCCCAAGACAGGGTCAATCGCAATCAGCCCCAGCATTTT | CATVPQDRVNRNQPQHF
TRBJ2-3 | TRBD1 | TRBV28 | many | TGTGCCAGCAGTTTAGACAGGGTCAAAGATACGCAGTATTTT | CASSLDRVKDTQYF
TRBJ2-2 | TRBD1 | TRBV28 | NA | TGTGCCAGCAGACCAGGACAGGGGAACACCGGGGAGCTGTTTTTT | CASRPGQGNTGELFF
TRBJ2-1 | NA | TRBV28 | many | TGTGCCAGCACGCGAAGAGGATTTGGGGGACTGAATGAGCAGTTCTTC | CASTRRGFGGLNEQFF
TRBJ2-7 | TRBD1 | TRBV12-3/TRBV12-4 | many | TGTGCCAGCAGCAACACAGGGGGCCGAGAGCAGTACTTC | CASSNTGGREQYF
TRBJ2-7 | NA | TRBV7-2 | many | TGTGCCAGCAGCTTATTTTCCGGGGGTCGTGGCGAGCAGTACTTC | CASSLFSGGRGEQYF
TRBJ2-5 | TRBD2 | TRBV12-3/TRBV12-4 | many | TGTGCCAGCAGTGCGGGGACTAGCGGGAGACGGGAGACCCAGTACTTC | CASSAGTSGRRETQYF
TRBJ2-1 | NA | TRBV7-2 | many | TGTGCCAGCAGCCATTTGGAGACTATCTACAATGAGCAGTTCTTC | CASSHLETIYNEQFF
TRBJ2-1 | NA | TRBV4-1 | NA | TGCGCCAGCAGCCTAGGACAGACCCGCTCCTACAATGAGCAGTTCTTC | CASSLGQTRSYNEQFF
TRBJ2-7 | NA | TRBV2 | many | TGTGCCAGCAAACGGGATCCCTACGAGCAGTACTTC | CASKRDPYEQYF
TRBJ1-2 | TRBD1 | TRBV2 | few | TGTGCCAGCAGTGTGATTAAGGGCAACCCGGGACAGGGCGAGGGCTACACCTTC | CASSVIKGNPGQGEGYTF
TRBJ2-7 | NA | TRBV27 | few | TGTGCCAGCAGTTTCGTCCCATTCTCCACCTACGAGCAGTACTTC | CASSFVPFSTYEQYF
TRBJ1-2 | NA | TRBV18 | NA | TGTGCCAGCTCACCAACGGTTGGGGTCGGGGACTATGGCTACACCTTC | CASSPTVGVGDYGYTF
TRBJ2-5 | TRBD2 | TRBV7-2 | many | TGTGCCAGCAGCTTAAGACTAGCGGGAGGGCCAGGAGAGACCCAGTACTTC | CASSLRLAGGPGETQYF
TRBJ1-1 | NA | TRBV28 | NA | TGTGCCAGCATGAACACTGAAGCTTTCTTT | CASMNTEAFF
TRBJ1-2 | NA | TRBV3-1 | few | TGTGCCAGCAGCCAAGAAACCCAAGGCTATGGCTACACCTTC | CASSQETQGYGYTF
TRBJ1-1 | NA | TRBV7-9 | NA | TGTGCCAGCAGCTGGGGGGGCGTAACCACTGAAGCTTTCTTT | CASSWGGVTTEAFF
TRBJ2-3 | NA | TRBV7-6 | many | TGTGCCAGCAGCTTACTGACGGGGGTAACAGATACGCAGTATTTT | CASSLLTGVTDTQYF
TRBJ2-1 | TRBD2 | TRBV6-2/TRBV6-3 | NA | TGTGCCAGCAGTCACGGGACTAGCAATGAGCAGTTCTTC | CASSHGTSNEQFF
TRBJ1-5 | NA | TRBV4-3 | many | TGCGCCAGCAGCCAAGATGTCGGCCCGGGGCCCCAGCATTTT | CASSQDVGPGPQHF
TRBJ1-1 | TRBD1 | TRBV5-6 | few | TGTGCCAGCACCCCTCCACCCGGGACAGGGGGCCTGAACACTGAAGCTTTCTTT | CASTPPPGTGGLNTEAFF
TRBJ2-7 | NA | TRBV6-6 | few | TGTGCCAGCAGTTACTGGACGCCGGGACGCTTGGACTCCTACGAGCAGTACTTC | CASSYWTPGRLDSYEQYF
TRBJ2-5 | TRBD2 | TRBV27 | few | TGTGCCAGCAGTTTCGGCGGGGGGGCCCAAGAGACCCAGTACTTC | CASSFGGGAQETQYF
TRBJ2-5 | NA | TRBV20-1 | NA | TGCAGTGCTATCGAGGGTCTTCGTTTGGAGACCCAGTACTTC | CSAIEGLRLETQYF
TRBJ2-4 | TRBD1 | TRBV10-3 | many | TGTGCCATCAGTGAGAGGGACAGAGAAGTGTGGAACATTCAGTACTTC | CAISERDREVWNIQYF
TRBJ1-1 | NA | TRBV6-2/TRBV6-3 | many | TGTGCCAGCAGTTACTCACAGGTGAACACTGAAGCTTTCTTT | CASSYSQVNTEAFF
TRBJ1-2 | NA | TRBV12-3/TRBV12-4 | many | TGTGCCAGCAGTTTGCGTCATTATGGCTACACCTTC | CASSLRHYGYTF
TRBJ2-3 | NA | TRBV7-2 | many | TGTGCCAGCAGCCCCTGGGCAGGGGCAGATACGCAGTATTTT | CASSPWAGADTQYF
TRBJ2-3 | TRBD2 | TRBV6-4 | few | TGTGCCAGCAGTCCCACTAGCGGAGGAGGCACAGATACGCAGTATTTT | CASSPTSGGGTDTQYF
TRBJ2-2 | TRBD1 | TRBV7-2 | many | TGTGCCAGCAGTTCCGGGACAGTAAACACCGGGGAGCTGTTTTTT | CASSSGTVNTGELFF
TRBJ1-4 | NA | TRBV7-9 | many | TGTGCCAGCAGCTTACGTCGAGTCGGCAGCTTTAATGAAAAACTGTTTTTT | CASSLRRVGSFNEKLFF
TRBJ2-3 | NA | TRBV6-2/TRBV6-3 | many | TGTGCCAGCAGTTATCTGCAGGGCGCAGATACGCAGTATTTT | CASSYLQGADTQYF
TRBJ2-3 | NA | TRBV6-2/TRBV6-3 | NA | TGTGCCAGCAGTTACGGGAGGCGGGACACAGATACGCAGTATTTT | CASSYGRRDTDTQYF
TRBJ1-1 | TRBD1 | TRBV29-1 | few | TGCAGCGTTCTCGGACAGGGGATGTCTGGAGCTTTCTTT | CSVLGQGMSGAFF
TRBJ1-1 | TRBD1 | TRBV29-1 | NA | TGCAGCGGTTCCTTCGGACAGGGGGCTTTCTTT | CSGSFGQGAFF
TRBJ2-7 | NA | TRBV11-3 | NA | TGTGCCAGCAGCTTAGATCTTTCGACAGGACCTTCCTACGAGCAGTACTTC | CASSLDLSTGPSYEQYF
TRBJ2-3 | TRBD1 | TRBV20-1 | many | TGCAGTGCTGGCGGACAGGGGGCTACAGATACGCAGTATTTT | CSAGGQGATDTQYF
TRBJ1-4 | NA | TRBV12-3/TRBV12-4 | many | TGTGCCAGCAGTTTAGGGCAGGGACGGGAAAAACTGTTTTTT | CASSLGQGREKLFF
TRBJ2-2 | NA | TRBV3-1 | NA | TGTGCCAGCAGCCAAGTAATGGCGGGAACCGGGGAGCTGTTTTTT | CASSQVMAGTGELFF
TRBJ1-2 | NA | TRBV29-1 | NA | TGCAGCGTTGATTGGGCAGGGTTTGGCTACACCTTC | CSVDWAGFGYTF
TRBJ1-5 | TRBD1 | TRBV19 | many | TGTGCCAGTAGTTTTCGACAGGGGAATCAGCCCCAGCATTTT | CASSFRQGNQPQHF
TRBJ1-1 | NA | TRBV2 | many | TGTGCCAGCAGTGAAAGGCGACAGCCGAACACTGAAGCTTTCTTT | CASSERRQPNTEAFF
TRBJ2-3 | TRBD1 | TRBV5-5 | NA | TGTGCCAGCAGATTGAAGACAGGGGGCGTAACCGTTGCAACAGATACGCAGTATTTT | CASRLKTGGVTVATDTQYF
TRBJ1-3 | NA | TRBV29-1 | NA | TGCAGCGTTGACCCCAGGCTGGGGGGAAACACCATATATTTT | CSVDPRLGGNTIYF